This passage covers 9 T cell receptor beta chains from one sample sequenced in a study of molecular identifiers for immune sequencing clone quantification. TCRdb reprocessed the PCR reads with MiXCR, giving one entry per CDR3 protein. The sample has about 630,000 distinct CDR3 sequences; approximately 24% are singletons. Sequencing input: naive CD8+ T cells from blood, with Jurkat cell RNA spiked in. The subset: FACS-sorted CD8+CD4-CCR7+CD45RA+ naive T cells. All receptors derive from a human donor in good health. Some libraries in this study had Jurkat cell RNA spiked in.

The chain links TRBV4-3 to TRBJ2-7; 13 bases match TRBD2. Germline CDR1 is LGHNA and CDR2 is YSLEER. V lost 2 bases and J lost 2; bases outside the gene matches: 6. The length of the CDR3 is 17 residues. The CDR3 DNA reads TGCGCCAGCAGCCAAACTGCACTAGCGGGAGGGCCCTACGAGCAGTACTTC. This gives the protein CASSQTALAGGPYEQYF.

A few counts support this clonotype. The CDR3 nucleotides read TGTGCCAGTAGTGAACAGGGGCCCCACGAGCAGTACTTC. Translation gives CASSEQGPHEQYF. This chain connects TRBV19 to TRBJ2-7, with TRBD1 matching 7 bases. Germline V CDR1 and CDR2: LNHDA, SQIVND (reference sequence). J gave up 5 bases and V 5 bases, and 6 bases lay outside the gene matches. This CDR3 region has 13 residues.

A few counts support this clonotype. The CDR3 reads CASQRGARETQYF. CDR3 bases: TGTGCCAGCCAGCGGGGGGCCCGGGAGACCCAGTACTTC. The V gene is TRBV6-2 or TRBV6-3, the J gene TRBJ2-5; 9 nucleotides match TRBD2. The V gene end was trimmed by 8 bases and the J gene end by 5 bases; junction bases not matched to a gene: 6. Looked up from germline, CDR1 is MNHEY and CDR2 is SVGEGT. This CDR3 is 13 amino acids long.

This clonotype turned up a few times. The chain has TRBV7-9 and TRBJ1-1, with D perhaps matching TRBD1 (6 bases). Germline lookup yields CDR1 SEHNR and CDR2 FQNEAQ (reference sequence). The CDR3 spans 16 residues. V dropped 2 bases and J dropped 3 bases, with 16 bases sitting between them. CDR3 in amino acids: CASSLLTTGSDTEAFF. The CDR3 coding sequence is TGTGCCAGCAGCTTACTTACAACAGGGTCGGACACTGAAGCTTTCTTT.

This clonotype was counted a few times. At one of its ends the junction is not consistent with the germline gene, which may arise from a read error. V and J are TRBV20-1 and TRBJ2-3; D gene ambiguous. Looked up from germline, CDR1 is DFQATT and CDR2 is SNEGSKA (reference sequence). There are 14 residues in the CDR3. DNA of the CDR3: TGCAGTGCTAGGGACCCTCTCGGGCCAAATACGCAGTGTTTT. Protein product: CSARDPLGPNTQCF.

This clonotype has just a few counts. The V gene is TRBV6-2 or TRBV6-3, the J gene TRBJ1-2, with D possibly TRBD1 on 5 matching bases. Trimming pared 4 bases from V and 8 bases from J, leaving 11 bases between. The CDR3 extends over 12 amino acids. Germline CDR1 reads MNHEY; CDR2 reads SVGEGT. The CDR3 DNA sequence: TGTGCCAGCAGTTTTTTAGGGGTCGGCTACACCTTC. Encoded protein: CASSFLGVGYTF.

This clonotype appeared a few times. The chain carries TRBV4-3 and TRBJ2-7; D not resolved. CDR3 length: 13 residues. Germline lookup yields CDR1 LGHNA and CDR2 YSLEER. Trimming left V 1 base short and J 2 bases short, with 6 bases between. The CDR3 loop is CASSQGITYEQYF. CDR3 DNA: TGCGCCAGCAGCCAAGGAATTACCTACGAGCAGTACTTC.

This clonotype has ten or more counts. This chain connects TRBV20-1 to TRBJ1-5, with TRBD1 as a possible D gene (5 bases). The CDR3 spans 14 residues. Germline V CDR1 and CDR2: DFQATT, SNEGSKA (reference sequence). Trimming removed 6 bases from V and 11 bases from J, with 23 bases in between. The CDR3 sequence: CSALGRFGGWAQHF. DNA of the CDR3: TGCAGTGCGCTGGGGAGATTTGGGGGTTGGGCCCAGCATTTT.

This clonotype was recorded a few times. The rearrangement uses TRBV4-3 and TRBJ1-6; the D gene is possibly TRBD1 (5 bases). CDR3 length equals 15 residues. The V gene's germline CDR1 is LGHNA and CDR2 YSLEER. The ends were cut back, 4 bases at V and 4 bases at J, with 11 bases in the middle. This CDR3 reads CASSLDRTYNSPLHF. The DNA of the CDR3 is TGCGCCAGCAGCCTAGACAGAACATATAATTCACCCCTCCACTTT.